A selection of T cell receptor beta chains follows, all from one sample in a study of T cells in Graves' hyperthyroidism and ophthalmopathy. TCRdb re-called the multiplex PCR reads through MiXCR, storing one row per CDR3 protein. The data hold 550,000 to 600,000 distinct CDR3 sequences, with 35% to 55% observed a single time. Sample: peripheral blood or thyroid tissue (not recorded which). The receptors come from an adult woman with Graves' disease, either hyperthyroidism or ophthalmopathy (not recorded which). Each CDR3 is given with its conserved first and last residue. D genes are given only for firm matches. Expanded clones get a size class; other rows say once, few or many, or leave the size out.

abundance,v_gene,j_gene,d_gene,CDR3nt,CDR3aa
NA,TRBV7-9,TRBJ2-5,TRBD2,TGTGCCAGCAGCGCAGGCGGGAGGGCCGTCGAGACCCAGTACTTC,CASSAGGRAVETQYF
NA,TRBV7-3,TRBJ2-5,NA,TGTGCCAGCAGCTTAAACCGGGACACCCAAGAGACCCAGTACTTC,CASSLNRDTQETQYF
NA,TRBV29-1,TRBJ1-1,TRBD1,TGCAGCGTCGGGACAGGGGGCAACACTGAAGCTTTCTTT,CSVGTGGNTEAFF
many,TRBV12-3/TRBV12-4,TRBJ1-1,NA,TGTGCCAGCATCTATCAAGGGAGGACTGAAGCTTTCTTT,CASIYQGRTEAFF
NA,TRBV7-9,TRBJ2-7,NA,TGTGCCAGCATCGCTGGTGGGGGTGTGGTCTACGAGCAGTACTTC,CASIAGGGVVYEQYF
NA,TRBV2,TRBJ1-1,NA,TGTGCCAGCAGTGAAGCAGCGTTCGCTGAAGCTTTCTTT,CASSEAAFAEAFF
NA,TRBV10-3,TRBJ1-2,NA,TGTGCCATCAGTGGAGGGGATACTAACTATGGCTACACCTTC,CAISGGDTNYGYTF
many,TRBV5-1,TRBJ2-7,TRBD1,TGCGCCAGCAGCGGGGGACAGGCGTCCTACGAGCAGTACTTC,CASSGGQASYEQYF
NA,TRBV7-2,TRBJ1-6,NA,TGTGCCAGCAGTTTACGTCTAAATTCACCCCTCCACTTT,CASSLRLNSPLHF
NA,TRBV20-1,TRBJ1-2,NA,TGCAGTGCTAGAGATCAGGGTTTTAACTATGGCTACACCTTC,CSARDQGFNYGYTF
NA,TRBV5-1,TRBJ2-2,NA,TGCGCCAGCAGCTTGGCCGGTCGGGAGCTGTTTTTT,CASSLAGRELFF
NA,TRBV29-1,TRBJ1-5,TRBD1,TGCAGCGTCGGGACAGGGACTAGCGATCAGCACCAGCATTTT,CSVGTGTSDQHQHF
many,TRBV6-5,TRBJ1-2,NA,TGTGCCAGCAGGCGGACAGCCGAATATGGCTACACCTTC,CASRRTAEYGYTF
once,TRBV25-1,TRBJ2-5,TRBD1,TGTGCCAGCTTGGAGGGACAGGGCGGAGAGACCCAGTACTTC,CASLEGQGGETQYF
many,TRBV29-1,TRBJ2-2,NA,TGCAGCGTTGAAGATTCGGGGCGGACCGGGACACTTAACACCGGGGAGCTGTTTTTT,CSVEDSGRTGTLNTGELFF
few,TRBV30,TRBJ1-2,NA,TGTGCCTGGAGTAAGGCTTGGACACCCCCTAACTATGGCTACACCTTC,CAWSKAWTPPNYGYTF
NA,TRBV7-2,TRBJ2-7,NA,TGTGCCAGCAGCCTCATCTGGCCCTACGAGCAGTACTTC,CASSLIWPYEQYF
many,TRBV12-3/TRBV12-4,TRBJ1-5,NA,TGTGCCAGCAGTTTCCTCAGGCCTCATCAGCCCCAGCATTTT,CASSFLRPHQPQHF
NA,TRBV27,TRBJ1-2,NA,TGTGCCAGCCGCGCGGGTCAGGGGCTCTATGGCTACACCTTC,CASRAGQGLYGYTF
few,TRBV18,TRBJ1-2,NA,TGTGCCAGCTCACCACCGCTGTGCGTTAAACTCGGCTACACCTTC,CASSPPLCVKLGYTF
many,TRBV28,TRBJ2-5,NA,TGTGCCAGCACCTCCTTCGGGGAGACCCAGTACTTC,CASTSFGETQYF
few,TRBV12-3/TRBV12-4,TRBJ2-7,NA,TGTGCCAGCAGCTTACGGACTGGGCCCCTTGACGAGCAGTACTTC,CASSLRTGPLDEQYF
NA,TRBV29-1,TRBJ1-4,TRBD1,TGCAGCGATGGGGGGACAGTTAATGAAAAACTGTTTTTT,CSDGGTVNEKLFF
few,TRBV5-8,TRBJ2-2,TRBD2,TGTGCCAGCAGCCCAGGGACTAGCGGGAGTATCGGGGAGCTGTTTTTT,CASSPGTSGSIGELFF
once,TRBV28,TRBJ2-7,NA,TGTGCCAGCAGTTTAGGGGGCTCTCTGAACGAGCAGTACTTC,CASSLGGSLNEQYF
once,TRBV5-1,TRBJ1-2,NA,TGCGCCAGCAGCGTGGCGGGGCATCCTACCATTGGCTACACCTTC,CASSVAGHPTIGYTF
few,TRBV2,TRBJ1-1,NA,TGTGCCAGCAGGGTCGGATCTGGGGCTTTCTTT,CASRVGSGAFF
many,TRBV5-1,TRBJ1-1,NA,TGTGCCAGCAGCTTGGCTGGGGATAACACTGAAGCTTTCTTT,CASSLAGDNTEAFF
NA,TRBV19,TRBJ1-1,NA,TGTGCCAGTAGTGTACTGGACTCACTGAGGACTGAAGCTTTCTTT,CASSVLDSLRTEAFF
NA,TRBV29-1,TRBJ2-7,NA,TGCAGCGTTGAAGGGGGCCACTTCTACGAGCAGTACTTC,CSVEGGHFYEQYF
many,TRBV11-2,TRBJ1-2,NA,TGTGCCAGCAGCACAGACGACGGTGGCTATGGCTACACCTTC,CASSTDDGGYGYTF
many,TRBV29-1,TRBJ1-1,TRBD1,TGCAGCGTTACCCCCAGGAGCCAGGGGGCTCACACTGAAGCTTTCTTT,CSVTPRSQGAHTEAFF
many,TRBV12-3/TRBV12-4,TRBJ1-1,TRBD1,TGTGCCAGCAGTCAGCCGACAGGGCAGAACACTGAAGCTTTCTTT,CASSQPTGQNTEAFF
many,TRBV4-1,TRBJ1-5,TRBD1,TGCGCCAGCAGCCGTCAGGGGGTCGGTCAGCCCCAGCATTTT,CASSRQGVGQPQHF
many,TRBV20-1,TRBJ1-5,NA,TGCAGTGCTGGGGCAGGGGTGAAGCCCCAGCATTTT,CSAGAGVKPQHF
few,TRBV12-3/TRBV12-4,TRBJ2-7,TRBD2,TGTGCCAGCAGTCATCAGACTAGCGGGAGGGCCTACGAGCAGTACTTC,CASSHQTSGRAYEQYF
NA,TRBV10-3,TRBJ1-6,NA,TGTGCCATCAGACCGGGCACCAACTTGGAATCACCCCTCCACTTT,CAIRPGTNLESPLHF
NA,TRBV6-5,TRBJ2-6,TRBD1,TGTGCCAGCACGACAGGGCGCGGGGCCAACGTCCTGACTTTC,CASTTGRGANVLTF
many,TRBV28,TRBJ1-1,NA,TGTGCCAGCAGTTTAGGGGTTGGCACTGAAGCTTTCTTT,CASSLGVGTEAFF
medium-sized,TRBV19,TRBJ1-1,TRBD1,TGTGCCAGTAGTACGGGGACAGTGGCTTCCACTTACCCTGAAGCTTTCTTT,CASSTGTVASTYPEAFF
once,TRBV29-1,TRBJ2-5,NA,TGCAGCGTCTCTTCGGGGGCCCAACGGGAGACCCAGTACTTC,CSVSSGAQRETQYF
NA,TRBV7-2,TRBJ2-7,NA,TGCGCCAGCAGCCCCAACATGGCCGACGAGCAGTACTTC,CASSPNMADEQYF
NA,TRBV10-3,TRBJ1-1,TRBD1,TGTGCCATCAATAGGGGACAGGGAAACACTGAAGCTTTCTTT,CAINRGQGNTEAFF
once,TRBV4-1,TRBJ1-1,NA,TGCGCCAGCAGCCAAGATCGTCGCGGGAACACTGAAGCTTTCTTT,CASSQDRRGNTEAFF
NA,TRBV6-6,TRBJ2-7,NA,TGTGCCAGCAGTTACTCGCAGTCCGGCTACGAGCAGTACTTC,CASSYSQSGYEQYF
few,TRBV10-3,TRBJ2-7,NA,TGTGCCATCAGTGACTACCGGGACACAGGAAACTACGAGCAGTACTTC,CAISDYRDTGNYEQYF
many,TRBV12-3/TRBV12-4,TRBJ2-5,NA,TGTGCCAGCAGTCAAACAACCGGGTATAGACAAGAGACCCAGTACTTC,CASSQTTGYRQETQYF
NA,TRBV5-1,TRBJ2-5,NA,TGCGCCAGCAGCCCGGACGGCGGTACCCAGTACTTC,CASSPDGGTQYF
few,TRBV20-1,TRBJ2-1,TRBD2,TGCAGTGCTGGACTAGCGGGAGATGAGCAGTTCTTC,CSAGLAGDEQFF
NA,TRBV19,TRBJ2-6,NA,TGTGCCAGTAGTATGATGGAGTCTGGGGCCAACGTCCTGACTTTC,CASSMMESGANVLTF
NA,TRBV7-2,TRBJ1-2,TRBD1,TGTGCCAGCAGACGGACGCCAGGGGGCGCGACTCGCGGCTACACCTTC,CASRRTPGGATRGYTF
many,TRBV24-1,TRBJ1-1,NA,TGTGCCACCAGTGGGGGTACTGAAGCTTTCTTT,CATSGGTEAFF